This T cell receptor beta chain was captured by sequencing in a study of blood T cells in healthy people across ages (dated by TCRdb to about 2015). About the study as a whole: In model experiments, template switching captured about one uniquely barcoded TCR beta cDNA molecule for every two T cells. Using deep sequencing normalized with unique cDNA molecular identifiers, the study measured how TCR beta repertoire diversity changes with age. Donors were grouped into four age groups: young (average 16 years), middle-aged (approximately 41), aged (about 59) and long-lived (around 80). To avoid experimental bias, donors of different ages were spread randomly across the sequencing lanes. Two additional independent replicas of 1 million unique cDNA reads from the same blood draw were analyzed for two donors (one aged 18 to 30 and one aged 80 or older).

Library preparation was by 5' RACE. The reads were generated on an Illumina HiSeq 2500. The second PCR ran for roughly 6 to 11 cycles and used a J-beta primer mix along with a sample-barcoded 5' primer. Each TCR beta cDNA molecule received a unique molecular identifier from a template-switch 5' adaptor carrying 12 random nucleotides. At least 3 million CDR3-containing paired-end reads were obtained from each sample. The Mint cDNA synthesis kit, primed by a TRBC-specific oligonucleotide, was used to synthesize first-strand cDNA from all RNA. All cDNA was treated with uracil-DNA glycosylase and then went through a first 18-cycle PCR with the universal primers M1SS and BC2_uni_R. In the paper's pipeline: Each sample was normalized by randomly selecting 1 million high-quality reads, each carrying a distinct molecular identifier. Instead of being binned into consensus sequences, reads that shared molecular identifiers were thrown out. MiTCR, run with a Q25 quality threshold and the strictest error-elimination algorithm, handled CDR3 identification, clonotype clustering and error correction. A nonparametric unseen species model with Euler transformation was used to estimate lower-bound total TCR beta diversity. Using fastp at Q25 and MiXCR, TCRdb reprocessed the public reads and kept productive beta chains. Each entry is one CDR3 protein sequence, shown with its most common DNA and genes. V and J calls and clone size were set by TCRdb, not the authors. Recorded for this sample are about 650,000 distinct CDR3 sequences; approximately 31% of them occurred a single time. 15% to 19% of the sample is in the top ten clones.

The approximately 39 donors, aged roughly 6 to 95 years, were systemically healthy Caucasian individuals from Russia. Approximately 10 milliliters of peripheral blood were collected from each donor into EDTA-treated Vacutainer tubes. PBMCs were isolated by Ficoll-Paque density-gradient centrifugation, with at least 6 million obtained per sample. Trizol reagent was used to extract total RNA from the PBMCs, yielding at least 6 micrograms per sample. For every donor, flow cytometry on a PBMC aliquot measured the percentage of naive CD45RAhigh/CD27high T cells. The paper's findings and limits, for the study overall: The percentage of naive T cells measured by flow cytometry correlated strongly with observed TCR beta diversity. Observed TCR beta diversity per million T cells fell roughly linearly with age, and a significant reduction was already apparent by age approximately 41. Compared with the aged group, the long-lived group had more naive CD4+ T cells, fewer expanded clones and increased TCR diversity, a pattern suggesting age selection. Because profiling used bulk unsorted PBMCs, naive and antigen-experienced compartments could not be compared conclusively. Estimates of total diversity based on one million sequenced T cells were regarded as lower bounds and as underestimates. Because donor CMV infection status was unknown, age-related changes in expanded clonotypes were potentially confounded.

There are a few counts of this clonotype. The clone's antigen remains unknown. Just one base apart from a much larger clone, this may be a read error. CDR1 and CDR2, per the germline V gene, are SGHRS and YFSETQ. The CDR3 sequence holds 13 residues, the cysteine and phenylalanine included. The DNA shown is the 39-base CDR3, in frame from base 1. V drops 0 bases and J drops 10 bases, leaving 11 bases in between. This TCR was recovered from an elderly woman in good health. Donor details come from another sample of the same person, matched by shared clones. The chain is made from TRBV5-1 and TRBJ2-1; a confident D gene designation cannot be given. The sample was blood. The sequence in DNA is TGCGCCAGCAGCTTGGATGCTGGTGAGGAGCAGTTCTTC. It translates as CASSLDAGEEQFF.